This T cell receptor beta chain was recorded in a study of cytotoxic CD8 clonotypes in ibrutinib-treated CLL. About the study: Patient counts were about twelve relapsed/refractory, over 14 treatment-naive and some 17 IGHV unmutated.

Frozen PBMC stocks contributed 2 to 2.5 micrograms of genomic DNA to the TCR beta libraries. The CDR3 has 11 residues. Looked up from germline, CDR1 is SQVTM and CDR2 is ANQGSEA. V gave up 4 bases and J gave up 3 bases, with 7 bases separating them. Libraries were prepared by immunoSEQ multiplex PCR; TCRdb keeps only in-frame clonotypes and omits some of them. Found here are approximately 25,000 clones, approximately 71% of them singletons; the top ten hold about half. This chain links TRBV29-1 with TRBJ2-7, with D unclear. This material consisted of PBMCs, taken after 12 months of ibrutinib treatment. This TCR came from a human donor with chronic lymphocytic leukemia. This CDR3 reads CSVGQNYEQYF. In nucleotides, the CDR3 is TGCAGCGTTGGCCAGAACTACGAGCAGTACTTC.